The 28 T cell receptor beta chains below were found in one sample sequenced in a study of CD8+ T cells in alopecia areata. Extraction and reverse transcription of RNA yielded cDNA as the sequencing template. TCRdb's table, derived via immunoSEQ multiplex PCR, lists solely in-frame clones and lacks some. The record shows some 110,000 clones for this sample, with no singletons present. Sequencing input: lesional skin. These receptors originate from a C3H/HeJ mouse with alopecia areata. As its MHC haplotype, the strain has H2-k.

This clone occurred a few times. Gene names are mouse gene names. The sequenced fragment ends 4 residues before the CDR3 boundary, so the rest is inferred from the germline J gene. The V and J genes are TRBV29 and TRBJ2-7, with TRBD2 as a possible D gene (6 bases). CDR1 is MSHET, CDR2 SYDVDS, per germline. Trimming took off 6 bases at V and 3 bases at J, with 6 bases between the two ends. The CDR3 contains 11 residues. CDR3: CASRLGYEQYF. The sequenced CDR3 bases are TGTGCTAGCAGACTGGGCTAT.

This clone was seen repeatedly, ten times or more. Germline and genes: mouse. The CDR3 end falls 4 residues outside the read, so it is completed with the germline J gene. V is TRBV13-3 and J is TRBJ1-2; TRBD1 agrees at 7 bases. The V gene's germline CDR1 is NNHDY and CDR2 SYVADS. CDR3 length: 14 amino acids. After removal of 4 bases from V and 2 bases from J, the junction contained 5 bases not matched to a gene. CDR3 DNA, as far as it was read: TGTGCCAGCAGTCAGGGGGATGGGAACTCC. Its protein product is CASSQGDGNS. From start to end, the CDR3 is CASSQGDGNSDYTF.

As to this clone: Mouse names are used for the genes. Read sequence stops 4 residues before the CDR3 end, and the germline J gene provides the missing end. This chain connects TRBV5 to TRBJ1-4, with a weak D call TRBD1 (6 bases). The V and J ends lost 2 bases and 0 bases respectively, with 7 bases between them. CDR1 is LGHNA and CDR2 is YNLKQL in the germline V gene (reference sequence). The CDR3 is 15 residues long. CDR3 DNA (partial): TGTGCCAGCAGCCAACAGGGGTTTTCCAACGAA. This gives the protein CASSQQGFSNE. The entire CDR3 protein reads CASSQQGFSNERLFF.

This clone occurred a few times. Gene labels here are mouse ones. The read stops 4 residues short of the end of the CDR3; the missing end is completed from the germline J gene. This rearrangement joins TRBV16 to TRBJ2-5; 14 positions agree with TRBD2. Germline V gene data show CDR1 as SGHSA and CDR2 as FRNQAP. V shed 5 bases, J shed 0 bases, and the junction held 4 bases outside the gene matches. This CDR3 is built from 17 residues. CDR3 DNA (partial): TGTGCAAGCAGCCCCGGGACTGGGGGGGCGAACCAAGAC. As protein: CASSPGTGGANQD. The whole CDR3 sequence is CASSPGTGGANQDTQYF.

Points on this clone: All gene names here are mouse names. CDR3 DNA (partial): TGTGCTAGCAGTTTTTCCGGGACAGGGGGCCACGAA. Protein: CASSFSGTGGHE. Given in full, the CDR3 is CASSFSGTGGHERLFF. The chain has TRBV29 and TRBJ1-4, with 12 nucleotides matching TRBD1. The read is 4 residues too short to cover the CDR3 end, so that end is filled in from the germline J gene. The trim removed 3 bases at V and 6 bases at J, leaving 5 bases unmatched. Looked up from germline, CDR1 is MSHET and CDR2 is SYDVDS. The length of the CDR3 is 16 residues.

Regarding this clone: The genes are named according to mouse. The CDR3 goes on 4 residues after the read ends, and that part is filled in from the germline J gene. V usage is TRBV17 and J usage is TRBJ2-5, with unresolved D. The CDR3 consists of 15 residues. Per the germline V gene, CDR1 is MNHDT and CDR2 is YYDKIL. The V and J ends lost 0 bases and 2 bases respectively, with 9 bases between them. The CDR3 here is CASSRDRVGQDTQYF. The sequenced part of the CDR3 DNA is TGTGCTAGCAGTAGAGATCGGGTGGGCCAAGAC. The full variable domain, its missing parts supplied by reference TRBV17 and TRBJ2-5, is DTTVKQNPRYKLARVGKPVNLICSQTMNHDTMYWYQKKPNQAPKLLLFYYDKILNREADTFEKFQSSRPNNSFCSLYIGSAGLEYSAMYLCASSRDRVGQDTQYFGPGTRLLVL.

With regard to this clone: Mouse germline and gene names are used. The CDR3 end falls 4 residues outside the read, so it is completed with the germline J gene. The V gene is TRBV13-3, the J gene TRBJ1-1, with D possibly matching TRBD1 (5 bases). There are 14 residues in the CDR3. The V end lost 3 bases, the J end lost 0 bases, and 9 bases lay between the germline ends. Looked up from germline, CDR1 is NNHDY and CDR2 is SYVADS. The DNA read from the CDR3 is TGTGCCAGCAGTGCCGGACAAACAAACACA. It translates to CASSAGQTNT. The whole CDR3 is CASSAGQTNTEVFF.

This clone was detected only a few times. The germline and genes are mouse ones. Other DNA sequences in the sample encode the same CDR3. Here the CDR3 reads CASSPRQNERLFF. The DNA read from the CDR3 is TGTGCTAGCAGCCCACGACAGAACGAA. The chain combines TRBV17 with TRBJ1-4; D may be TRBD1 (5 bases). From the germline J gene comes the end of the CDR3, since the read stops 4 residues before it. The V gene's germline CDR1 is MNHDT and CDR2 YYDKIL. V dropped 6 bases and J dropped 5 bases, with 10 bases sitting between them. The CDR3 has 13 residues.

On this clone itself: Gene names refer to mouse genes. The read gets to within 4 residues of the CDR3 end, and the germline J gene fills in the rest. The V call is TRBV1, the J call TRBJ2-7, with a tentative D call TRBD2 (5 bases). The germline V gene has CDR1 NSQYPW and CDR2 LRSPGD (reference sequence). V was trimmed by 7 bases and J by 3 bases, leaving 13 bases between them. The CDR3 runs to 13 residues. CDR3 sequence reads: CTCKVGSVYEQYF. Partial CDR3 DNA: TGCACCTGCAAGGTGGGGTCCGTCTAT.

As concerns this clone: The gene names here belong to mouse. Read coverage stops 4 residues before the CDR3 terminus; the germline J gene supplies the remainder. The V call is TRBV31, the J call TRBJ2-5; possible D gene TRBD2, 6 bases. There are 13 residues in the CDR3. V was cut by 2 bases and J by 2 bases, with 8 bases left in between. Germline V gene lookup returns CDR1 GKSSPN and CDR2 SITVG. The DNA read from the CDR3 is TGTGCCTGGAGTTGGGGGAGCCAAGAC. It translates to CAWSWGSQD. The CDR3 in full is CAWSWGSQDTQYF.

Of note for this clone: Germline and genes here are mouse. From the germline J gene comes the end of the CDR3, since the read stops 4 residues before it. J is TRBJ1-1 and V is TRBV13-3, with 10 bases identical to TRBD1. The CDR3 is 15 residues long. Trimming took 5 bases from V and 4 from J; bases not matched to a gene: 8. Germline V gives CDR1 NNHDY, CDR2 SYVADS. Incomplete CDR3 DNA: TGTGCCAGCAGCCCGGGACAGGGGAGAGGCACA. Encoded protein: CASSPGQGRGT. The full CDR3 sequence reads CASSPGQGRGTEVFF.

With respect to this clone: Gene labels here are mouse ones. With the read ending 4 residues before the CDR3 end, the germline J gene is used to fill in that end. The V and J genes are TRBV13-3 and TRBJ2-5, with 14 bases fitting TRBD2. The CDR3 covers 16 residues. The germline V gene has CDR1 NNHDY and CDR2 SYVADS. CDR3 amino acids: CASSVRDWGGADTQYF. CDR3 DNA, as far as it was read: TGTGCCAGCAGTGTCCGGGACTGGGGGGGCGCGGAC.

Concerning this clone: Gene names are the mouse ones. The read stops 4 residues short of the end of the CDR3; the missing end is completed from the germline J gene. V gene TRBV13-3 combines with J gene TRBJ2-5; 8 bases line up with TRBD2. Germline-derived CDR1 and CDR2 are NNHDY and SYVADS. This CDR3 comprises 12 residues. The CDR3 is CASWGGKDTQYF. The DNA read from the CDR3 is TGTGCCAGCTGGGGGGGAAAAGAC.

As regards this clone: Gene names and germline refer to mouse. The sequenced fragment ends 4 residues before the CDR3 boundary, so the rest is inferred from the germline J gene. The chain employs TRBV12-1 and TRBJ2-7; 9 bases match TRBD2. Germline values: CDR1 SGHSN, CDR2 HYEKVE. This CDR3 is 14 amino acids long. The CDR3 DNA, read in part, is TGTGCCAGCTCTCTCGTTGGGGGGGCGGAT. Its translation is CASSLVGGAD. The entire CDR3 is CASSLVGGADEQYF. The whole variable domain, filled in from reference TRBV12-1 and TRBJ2-7, reads DSGVVQSPRHIIKEKGGRSVLTCIPISGHSNVVWYQQTLGKELKFLIQHYEKVERDKGFLPSRFSVQQFDDYHSEMNMSALELEDSAMYFCASSLVGGADEQYFGPGTRLTVL.

To note about this clone: Germline and genes here are mouse. The read terminates 4 residues before the CDR3 end, so the remaining end is supplied by the germline J gene. This chain uses TRBV13-3 with TRBJ2-3, with 7 bases identical to TRBD1. V shed 5 bases, J shed 1 base, and the junction held 7 bases outside the gene matches. This CDR3 contains 15 residues. CDR1 and CDR2 from the germline V gene are NNHDY and SYVADS. CDR3 DNA (partial): TGTGCCAGCAGGAGACAGGGTCGCGGTGCAGAA. This codes for CASRRQGRGAE. The whole CDR3 region reads CASRRQGRGAETLYF.

This clone turned up a few times. The gene names given are mouse names. The read terminates 4 residues ahead of where the CDR3 ends, so the germline J gene completes it. The V and J genes are TRBV13-1 and TRBJ2-4; 9 bases map to TRBD2. Trimming at V came to 1 base and at J to 0 bases, leaving 3 bases not matched to a gene. The CDR3 extends over 16 amino acids. Germline-derived CDR1 and CDR2 are NSHNY and SYGAGN. CDR3 in amino acids: CASSDILGGSQNTLYF. The CDR3 DNA, read in part, is TGTGCCAGCAGTGATATACTGGGGGGTAGTCAAAAC.

On this clone: Gene names are mouse gene names. Read coverage stops 4 residues before the CDR3 terminus; the germline J gene supplies the remainder. The chain is built from TRBV13-3 and TRBJ1-1, with 8 nucleotides matching TRBD1. The CDR3 consists of 15 residues. V lost 3 bases, J lost 3 bases, and 7 bases stayed unmatched. Germline values: CDR1 NNHDY, CDR2 SYVADS. The DNA read from the CDR3 is TGTGCCAGCAGTGTTTACAGGGGGGGAGACACA. This codes for CASSVYRGGDT. The CDR3 in its entirety is CASSVYRGGDTEVFF.

This clone was observed a handful of times. Each gene name is a mouse one. The CDR3 goes on 4 residues after the read ends, and that part is filled in from the germline J gene. The chain joins TRBV13-3 to TRBJ2-3, with 8 positions matching TRBD1. In germline, CDR1 is NNHDY, CDR2 SYVADS. V lost 3 bases to trimming and J lost 4 bases; unmatched junction nucleotides: 4. CDR3 length equals 14 residues. The sequenced part of the CDR3 DNA is TGTGCCAGCAGTGGGGGGACAGGCTCAGAA. Translating gives CASSGGTGSE. The complete CDR3 sequence is CASSGGTGSETLYF.

To note about this clone: The listed genes are named as in mouse. The CDR3 goes on 4 residues after the read ends, and that part is filled in from the germline J gene. The chain couples TRBV13-3 to TRBJ2-2; 8 bases agree with TRBD2. The ends lost 1 base at V and 3 bases at J; junction bases unmatched: 5. This CDR3 spans 16 amino acids. CDR1 and CDR2 (germline): NNHDY, SYVADS. CDR3 in amino acids: CASSDKGGRDTGQLYF. CDR3 DNA, as far as it was read: TGTGCCAGCAGTGATAAGGGGGGGCGCGACACCGGG.

This clone was detected only a few times. Mouse gene names apply. The read comes to an end 4 residues before the CDR3 does, leaving the germline J gene to fill in the end. The V call is TRBV1, the J call TRBJ2-5; D may be TRBD1 (7 bases). There are 14 residues in the CDR3. Germline loops: CDR1 NSQYPW, CDR2 LRSPGD (reference sequence). This chain's CDR3 is CTCSAIGGEDTQYF. Incomplete CDR3 DNA: TGCACCTGCAGTGCGATAGGGGGCGAGGAC.

About this clone itself: These gene names are mouse names. Read sequence stops 4 residues before the CDR3 end, and the germline J gene provides the missing end. The rearrangement joins TRBV1 to TRBJ2-7; D may be TRBD2 (6 bases). Germline V CDR1 and CDR2: NSQYPW, LRSPGD (reference sequence). This CDR3 is built from 15 residues. Trimming cost V 1 base and J 0 bases, with 10 bases left between them. CDR3 loop: CTCSAAWGYSYEQYF. The CDR3 DNA, read in part, is TGCACCTGCAGTGCAGCTTGGGGGTACTCCTAT.

There are a few counts of this clone. Gene names denote mouse genes. Read sequence stops 4 residues before the CDR3 end, and the germline J gene provides the missing end. This chain joins TRBV13-3 and TRBJ1-1; D is possibly TRBD1 (6 bases). CDR3 length: 12 residues. Germline V gene data show CDR1 as NNHDY and CDR2 as SYVADS. Here the CDR3 reads CASSHREPEVFF. Incomplete CDR3 DNA: TGTGCCAGCAGTCACAGGGAACCA.

The sample holds many counts of this clone. Gene names are mouse gene names. The read halts 4 residues ahead of the CDR3 end, with the missing end drawn from the germline J gene. This chain links TRBV13-3 with TRBJ2-4; 7 bases agree with TRBD1. Germline V gives CDR1 NNHDY, CDR2 SYVADS. The V gene end was trimmed by 5 bases and the J gene end by 3 bases; junction bases not matched to a gene: 6. The CDR3 has 14 residues. This CDR3 reads CASSDRDRQNTLYF. Partial CDR3 DNA: TGTGCCAGCAGCGACCGGGACAGACAAAAC.

Note on this clone: Gene names are the mouse ones. The CDR3 is CASSTGQGSAETLYF. The CDR3 bases that were read are TGTGCCAGCAGCACCGGACAGGGTAGTGCAGAA. The chain is built from TRBV13-3 and TRBJ2-3, with 8 bases aligning to TRBD1. The read ends 4 residues shy of where the CDR3 ends; the end is completed using the germline J gene. The CDR3 spans 15 residues. V lost 5 bases and J lost 0; bases outside the gene matches: 5. Looked up from germline, CDR1 is NNHDY and CDR2 is SYVADS.

Regarding this clone: The gene names given are mouse names. The CDR3 is CASSLQSNTEVFF. The CDR3 bases that were read are TGTGCCAGCAGTTTACAGTCAAACACA. This sequence joins TRBV14 and TRBJ1-1, with D uncertain. The read ends 4 residues shy of where the CDR3 ends; the end is completed using the germline J gene. This CDR3 has 13 amino acids. Trimming removed 2 bases from V and 0 bases from J, with 5 bases in between. CDR1 and CDR2 (germline): SGHDT, FRDEAV.

With regard to this clone: Mouse germline and gene names are used. Read sequence stops 4 residues before the CDR3 end, and the germline J gene provides the missing end. V and J are TRBV13-1 and TRBJ1-4, with D maybe TRBD1 (6 bases). Trimming took off 7 bases at V and 6 bases at J, with 16 bases between the two ends. This CDR3 has 14 amino acids. Germline CDR1 NSHNY, CDR2 SYGAGN. The DNA read from the CDR3 is TGTGCCAGCTCCAGGGGAGACTCCGACGAA. It specifies CASSRGDSDE. The complete CDR3 protein is CASSRGDSDERLFF.

This clone turned up a few times. The germline and genes are mouse ones. The DNA ends 4 residues before the CDR3 does, and the rest of the CDR3 is filled in from the germline J gene. The V gene is TRBV31, the J gene TRBJ2-2, with 8 bases fitting TRBD2. V was clipped by 0 bases and J by 0 bases; unmatched bases: 3. The CDR3 has 16 amino acids. Germline V gene sequence: CDR1 GKSSPN, CDR2 SITVG. CDR3 bases read: TGTGCCTGGAGTCTACTGGACTGGGCAAACACCGGG. This codes for CAWSLLDWANTG. The whole CDR3 protein reads CAWSLLDWANTGQLYF.

About this clone itself: Mouse germline and gene names are used. The DNA ends 4 residues before the CDR3 does, and the rest of the CDR3 is filled in from the germline J gene. The chain has TRBV13-1 and TRBJ2-1; a weak D match, TRBD2 (6 bases). In germline, CDR1 is NSHNY, CDR2 SYGAGN. V lost 0 bases and J lost 2, with 9 bases in between. The CDR3 sequence is 15 residues long. CDR3 residues: CASSDVPGDYAEQFF. Incomplete CDR3 DNA: TGTGCCAGCAGTGATGTGCCTGGGGACTATGCT.